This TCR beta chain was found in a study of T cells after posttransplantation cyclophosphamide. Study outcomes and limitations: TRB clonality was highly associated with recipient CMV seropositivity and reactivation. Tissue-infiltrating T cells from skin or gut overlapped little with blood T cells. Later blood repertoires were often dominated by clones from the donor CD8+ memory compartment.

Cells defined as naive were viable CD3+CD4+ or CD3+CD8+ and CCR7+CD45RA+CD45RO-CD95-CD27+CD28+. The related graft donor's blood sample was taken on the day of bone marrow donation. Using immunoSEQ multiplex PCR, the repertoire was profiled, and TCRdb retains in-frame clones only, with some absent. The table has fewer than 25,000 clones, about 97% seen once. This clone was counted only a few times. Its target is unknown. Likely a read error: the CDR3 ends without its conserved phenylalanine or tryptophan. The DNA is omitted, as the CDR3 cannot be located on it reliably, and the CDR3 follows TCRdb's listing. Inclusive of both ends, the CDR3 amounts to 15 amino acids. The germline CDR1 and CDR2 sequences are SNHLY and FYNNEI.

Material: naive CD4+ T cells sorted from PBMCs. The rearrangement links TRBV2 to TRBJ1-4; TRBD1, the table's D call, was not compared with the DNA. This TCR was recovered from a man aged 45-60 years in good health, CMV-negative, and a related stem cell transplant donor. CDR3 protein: CASSEVRGQGMARGI.